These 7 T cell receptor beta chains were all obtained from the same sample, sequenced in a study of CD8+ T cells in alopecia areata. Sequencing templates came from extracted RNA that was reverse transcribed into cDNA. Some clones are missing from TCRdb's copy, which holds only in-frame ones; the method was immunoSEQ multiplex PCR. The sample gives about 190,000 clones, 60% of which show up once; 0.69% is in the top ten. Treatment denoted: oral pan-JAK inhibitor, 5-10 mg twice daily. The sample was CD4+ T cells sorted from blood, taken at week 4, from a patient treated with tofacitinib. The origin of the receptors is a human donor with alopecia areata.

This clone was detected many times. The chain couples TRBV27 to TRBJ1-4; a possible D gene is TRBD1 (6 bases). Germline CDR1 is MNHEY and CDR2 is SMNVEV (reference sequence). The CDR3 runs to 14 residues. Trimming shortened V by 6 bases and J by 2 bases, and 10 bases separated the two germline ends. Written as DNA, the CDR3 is TGTGCCAGCAGGGCGACAGGCACTAATGAAAAACTGTTTTTT. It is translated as CASRATGTNEKLFF. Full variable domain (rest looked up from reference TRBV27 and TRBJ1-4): EAQVTQNPRYLITVTGKKLTVTCSQNMNHEYMSWYRQDPGLGLRQIYYSMNVEVTDKGDVPEGYKVSRKEKRNFPLILESPSPNQTSLYFCASRATGTNEKLFFGSGTQLSVL.

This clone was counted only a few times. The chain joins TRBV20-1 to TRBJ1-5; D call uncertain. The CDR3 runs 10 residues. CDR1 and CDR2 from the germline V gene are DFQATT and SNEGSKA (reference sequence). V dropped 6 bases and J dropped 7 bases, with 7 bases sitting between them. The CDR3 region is CSAGIQPQHF. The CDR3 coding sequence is TGCAGTGCCGGGATCCAGCCCCAGCATTTT.

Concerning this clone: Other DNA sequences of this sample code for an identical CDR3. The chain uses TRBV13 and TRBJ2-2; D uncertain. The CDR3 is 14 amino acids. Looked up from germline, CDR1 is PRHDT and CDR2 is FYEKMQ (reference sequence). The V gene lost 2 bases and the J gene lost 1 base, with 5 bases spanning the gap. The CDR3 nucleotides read TGTGCCAGCAGCTTAAGACAGAACACCGGGGAGCTGTTTTTT. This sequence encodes CASSLRQNTGELFF.

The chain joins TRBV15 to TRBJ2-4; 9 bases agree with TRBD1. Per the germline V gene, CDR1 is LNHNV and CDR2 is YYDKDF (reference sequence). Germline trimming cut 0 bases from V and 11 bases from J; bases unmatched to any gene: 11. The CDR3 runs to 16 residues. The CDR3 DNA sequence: TGTGCCACCAGCAGAGAGACAGGGGGGTTAAAGGAAGTTCAGTACTTC. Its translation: CATSRETGGLKEVQYF.

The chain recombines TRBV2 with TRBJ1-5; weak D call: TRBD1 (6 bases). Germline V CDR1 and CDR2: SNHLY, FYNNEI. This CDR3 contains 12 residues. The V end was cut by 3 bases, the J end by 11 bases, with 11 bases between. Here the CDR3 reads CASSDRGLTQHF. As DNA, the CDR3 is TGTGCCAGCAGTGACAGGGGATTGACCCAGCATTTT. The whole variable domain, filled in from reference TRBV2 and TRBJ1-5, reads EPEVTQTPSHQVTQMGQEVILRCVPISNHLYFYWYRQILGQKVEFLVSFYNNEISEKSEIFDDQFSVERPDGSNFTLKIRSTKLEDSAMYFCASSDRGLTQHFGDGTRLSIL.

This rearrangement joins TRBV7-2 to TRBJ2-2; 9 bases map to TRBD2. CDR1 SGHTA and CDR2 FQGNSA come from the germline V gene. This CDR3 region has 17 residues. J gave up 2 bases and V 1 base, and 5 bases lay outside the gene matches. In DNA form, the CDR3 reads TGTGCCAGCAGCTTAGACTCTCTAGCGGGAAACACCGGGGAGCTGTTTTTT. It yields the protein CASSLDSLAGNTGELFF. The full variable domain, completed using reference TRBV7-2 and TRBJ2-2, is GAGVSQSPSNKVTEKGKDVELRCDPISGHTALYWYRQSLGQGLEFLIYFQGNSAPDKSGLPSDRFSAERTGGSVSTLTIQRTQQEDSAVYLCASSLDSLAGNTGELFFGEGSRLTVL.

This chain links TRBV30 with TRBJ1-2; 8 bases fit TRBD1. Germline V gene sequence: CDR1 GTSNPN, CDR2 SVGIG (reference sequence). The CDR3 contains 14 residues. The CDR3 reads CALSPGQVRYGYTF. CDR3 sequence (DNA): TGTGCACTAAGCCCGGGACAGGTTAGGTATGGCTACACCTTC.